What follows are 23 T cell receptor beta chains derived from one specimen sequenced in a study of cytomegalovirus exposure and HLA in healthy donors. The PCR used 60 Vbeta and 13 Jbeta primers. Some clones are missing from TCRdb's copy, which holds only in-frame ones; the method was immunoSEQ multiplex PCR. The sample carries under 200,000 clones, about three quarters recorded once. Input material: PBMCs. These receptors all stem from a female donor in good health and CMV-seronegative.

The chain recombines TRBV27 with TRBJ2-1; D may be TRBD2 (5 bases). The ends were cut back, 3 bases at V and 4 bases at J, with 13 bases in the middle. The CDR3 sequence is 15 residues long. Looked up from germline, CDR1 is MNHEY and CDR2 is SMNVEV (reference sequence). CDR3 sequence (DNA): TGTGCCAGCAGTTTGGTGGGAGCTGGATACAATGAGCAGTTCTTC. It is translated as CASSLVGAGYNEQFF.

This rearrangement joins TRBV29-1 to TRBJ2-3; weak D call: TRBD2 (6 bases). V gave up 3 bases and J gave up 6 bases, with 13 bases separating them. CDR1 is SQVTM and CDR2 is ANQGSEA in the germline V gene. The CDR3 has 13 amino acids. CDR3 DNA sequence: TGCAGCGTTGAGGGAGGCCCCGGGGATACGCAGTATTTT. This gives the protein CSVEGGPGDTQYF.

This clone was detected only a few times. The V and J genes are TRBV18 and TRBJ2-2; TRBD2 aligns across 8 bases. V trimming: 3 bases; J trimming: 6 bases; junction bases outside the gene matches: 6. The CDR3 consists of 15 residues. Germline V gene data show CDR1 as KGHSH and CDR2 as LQKENI. The CDR3 DNA follows: TGTGCCAGCTCACCCGGAGACGGGAGGGCCGGGGAGCTGTTTTTT. Its translation is CASSPGDGRAGELFF.

This chain links TRBV9 with TRBJ1-2; D is ambiguous. The ends were cut back, 0 bases at V and 4 bases at J, with 10 bases in the middle. The CDR3 sequence is 14 residues long. Germline V lookup: CDR1 SGDLS, CDR2 YYNGEE. The CDR3 DNA reads TGTGCCAGCAGCGTAGCAAGCTCATTCTATGGCTACACCTTC. Translated, it gives CASSVASSFYGYTF.

V is TRBV5-6 and J is TRBJ2-1, with TRBD2 identical over 7 bases. Trimming at V came to 4 bases and at J to 3 bases, leaving 10 bases not matched to a gene. The CDR3 totals 16 residues. CDR1 is SGHDT, CDR2 YYEEEE, per germline. The chain's CDR3 is CASSPRRTSDYNEQFF. CDR3 nucleotide sequence: TGTGCCAGCAGCCCCCGCCGAACTAGCGACTACAATGAGCAGTTCTTC.

This sequence joins TRBV4-1 and TRBJ1-4; 7 bases line up with TRBD1. This CDR3 is 17 amino acids long. In germline, CDR1 is MGHRA, CDR2 YSYEKL. V shed 1 base and J 8 bases; nucleotides not matched to a gene: 13. This CDR3 is CASSQATGSLIGEKLFF. In nucleotides, the CDR3 is TGCGCCAGCAGCCAAGCGACAGGGAGCCTTATAGGGGAAAAACTGTTTTTT.

A remark on this clone: The missing conserved phenylalanine or tryptophan at the end of this CDR3 makes a read error likely. V and J are TRBV11-2 and TRBJ1-2, with 7 positions matching TRBD1. Germline CDR1 and CDR2: SGHAT and FQNNGV. This CDR3 is built from 15 residues. J lost 1 base, V lost 4 bases, and 6 bases had no gene match. The CDR3 here is CASSSPGQSNYGYTL. The CDR3 DNA follows: TGTGCCAGCAGCTCCCCGGGACAGAGTAACTATGGCTACACCCTC.

The chain employs TRBV9 and TRBJ2-3, with a tentative D call TRBD2 (6 bases). V lost 2 bases and J lost 1, with 11 bases in between. The CDR3 has 15 amino acids. The germline gives CDR1 SGDLS, CDR2 YYNGEE. The CDR3 nucleotides are TGTGCCAGCAGCGTTCCCGGGACTGGCACAGATACGCAGTATTTT. Amino acid sequence: CASSVPGTGTDTQYF. Full variable domain (remainder filled in from reference TRBV9 and TRBJ2-3): DSGVTQTPKHLITATGQRVTLRCSPRSGDLSVYWYQQSLDQGLQFLIQYYNGEERAKGNILERFSAQQFPDLHSELNLSSLELGDSALYFCASSVPGTGTDTQYFGPGTRLTVL.

This chain links TRBV6-6 with TRBJ1-2; the D gene is possibly TRBD1 (6 bases). CDR1 and CDR2 from the germline V gene are MNHNY and SVGAGI (reference sequence). This CDR3 has 16 residues. V dropped 0 bases and J dropped 0 bases, with 11 bases sitting between them. The CDR3: CASSYSRGLANYGYTF. CDR3 in DNA: TGTGCCAGCAGTTACTCAAGGGGGTTGGCTAACTATGGCTACACCTTC.

The rearrangement uses TRBV9 and TRBJ1-1; maybe TRBD1 (5 bases). V lost 0 bases and J 4 bases, leaving 25 bases between the germline ends. CDR1 is SGDLS, CDR2 YYNGEE, per germline. CDR3 length: 19 residues. CDR3 DNA sequence: TGTGCCAGCAGCGTAGGCCGTGAATTGGGGCCCCGAAAGGGCACTGAAGCTTTCTTT. Translated: CASSVGRELGPRKGTEAFF.

In DNA, the CDR3 is TGTGCCAGCAGTTTAAGCGGACTAGTTGGGAATGAGCAGTTCTTC. It is translated as CASSLSGLVGNEQFF. The chain recombines TRBV27 with TRBJ2-1, with 7 bases aligning to TRBD2. The trim removed 2 bases at V and 7 bases at J, leaving 8 bases unmatched. Germline V CDR1 and CDR2: MNHEY, SMNVEV (reference sequence). The CDR3 loop spans 15 amino acids.

This chain joins TRBV7-3 and TRBJ1-1, with 7 bases that match TRBD1. V was clipped by 5 bases and J by 4 bases; unmatched bases: 10. Germline CDR1 is SGHTA and CDR2 is FQGTGA. The CDR3 is 15 amino acids. CDR3 sequence: CASSAQTGRGTEAFF. CDR3 nucleotides: TGTGCCAGCAGCGCCCAGACAGGGAGAGGCACTGAAGCTTTCTTT.

The V gene is TRBV7-9, the J gene TRBJ2-7; weak D call: TRBD1 (6 bases). The CDR3 has 14 residues. Looked up from germline, CDR1 is SEHNR and CDR2 is FQNEAQ (reference sequence). V dropped 5 bases and J dropped 2 bases, with 13 bases sitting between them. CDR3 DNA: TGTGCCAGCAGCATACAGGGCAGGGCCTACGAGCAGTACTTC. This translates into CASSIQGRAYEQYF.

The chain has TRBV27 and TRBJ2-3; TRBD2 might be the D (6 bases). V was pared by 5 bases and J by 5 bases, with 8 bases between. The germline CDR1 and CDR2 sequences are MNHEY and SMNVEV (reference sequence). The CDR3 spans 12 residues. CDR3 loop: CASSGGGDTQYF. CDR3 in DNA: TGTGCCAGCAGTGGGGGAGGAGATACGCAGTATTTT.

The V call is TRBV6-5, the J call TRBJ1-5, with 11 bases fitting TRBD1. The CDR3 has 14 amino acids. CDR1 MNHEY and CDR2 SVGAGI come from the germline V gene. V dropped 6 bases and J dropped 6; count of bases not matched to a gene: 4. The CDR3 is CASSQGQGAQPQHF. Here the CDR3 DNA reads TGTGCCAGCAGCCAAGGACAGGGGGCTCAGCCCCAGCATTTT.

The CDR3 DNA sequence: TGTGCCAGCAGTCCGCCGGGCACTGAAGCTTTCTTT. It codes for CASSPPGTEAFF. J is TRBJ1-1 and V is TRBV28, with D hard to call. The germline CDR1 and CDR2 sequences are MDHEN and SYDVKM. The CDR3 sequence is 12 residues long. Trimming took off 5 bases at V and 4 bases at J, with 8 bases between the two ends.

This clone was detected only once. The genes are TRBV7-2 and TRBJ2-1; the D gene is possibly TRBD2 (6 bases). V lost 5 bases and J 0 bases, leaving 14 bases between the germline ends. In germline, CDR1 is SGHTA, CDR2 FQGNSA. CDR3 length equals 16 residues. This chain's CDR3 is CASSHLSGPSYNEQFF. CDR3 nucleotides: TGTGCCAGCAGCCACTTAAGCGGGCCCTCCTACAATGAGCAGTTCTTC.

This clone has more than one count but fewer than ten. V gene TRBV5-8 combines with J gene TRBJ2-7; TRBD2 is a possible D gene (7 bases). The CDR3 covers 14 residues. With 4 bases removed from V and 3 bases from J, the gap between germline ends came to 14 bases. Germline V gives CDR1 SGHTS, CDR2 YDEGEE. The CDR3 here is CASSRRGAVYEQYF. The CDR3 DNA reads TGTGCCAGCAGCCGCCGGGGGGCCGTCTACGAGCAGTACTTC.

This clone turned up a few times. The chain has TRBV27 and TRBJ2-5, with D maybe TRBD2 (5 bases). Judging by the DNA end, TRBJ2-7 fits better; the J call may be wrong. This CDR3 is 13 amino acids long. Germline values: CDR1 MNHEY, CDR2 SMNVEV (reference sequence). CDR3 sequence reads: CASRILGGDEQYF. CDR3 nucleotides: TGTGCCAGCAGAATTCTTGGAGGAGACGAGCAGTACTTC.

This clone was counted only a few times. The genes are TRBV2 and TRBJ2-5, with 9 bases fitting TRBD2. Looked up from germline, CDR1 is SNHLY and CDR2 is FYNNEI. Trimming cost V 6 bases and J 5 bases; bases outside gene matches: 10. The CDR3 sequence is 15 residues long. The CDR3 DNA sequence: TGTGCCAGCAGAGCCCCGGGACTAGCAGGGGAGACCCAGTACTTC. It yields the protein CASRAPGLAGETQYF.

This clone came up a few times. The chain combines TRBV4-1 with TRBJ2-7; 7 nucleotides match TRBD1. The V segment lost 2 bases and the J segment 4 bases; nucleotides outside the gene matches: 14. CDR1 is MGHRA, CDR2 YSYEKL, per germline. The CDR3 runs to 17 residues. The CDR3 nucleotides are TGCGCCAGCAGCCAACAGATATCCGGGACAGTCGGTTACGAGCAGTACTTC. Its translation: CASSQQISGTVGYEQYF.

This clone was recorded a few times. V and J are TRBV27 and TRBJ2-7; 9 bases are shared with TRBD2. The CDR3 is made up of 14 amino acids. With V trimmed by 5 bases and J by 0 bases, 2 bases remained unmatched. In germline, CDR1 is MNHEY, CDR2 SMNVEV (reference sequence). The DNA for the CDR3 is TGTGCCAGCAGTCTAGCGGGATACTCCTACGAGCAGTACTTC. Translated, it gives CASSLAGYSYEQYF.

The V gene is TRBV10-3, the J gene TRBJ1-5; 7 bases fit TRBD1. Trimming at V came to 8 bases and at J to 4 bases, leaving 8 bases not matched to a gene. CDR1 and CDR2 (germline): ENHRY, SYGVKD. CDR3 length: 14 amino acids. The CDR3 coding sequence is TGTGCCATCTCTGACAGGGAGGTAAATCAGCCCCAGCATTTT. It codes for CAISDREVNQPQHF.